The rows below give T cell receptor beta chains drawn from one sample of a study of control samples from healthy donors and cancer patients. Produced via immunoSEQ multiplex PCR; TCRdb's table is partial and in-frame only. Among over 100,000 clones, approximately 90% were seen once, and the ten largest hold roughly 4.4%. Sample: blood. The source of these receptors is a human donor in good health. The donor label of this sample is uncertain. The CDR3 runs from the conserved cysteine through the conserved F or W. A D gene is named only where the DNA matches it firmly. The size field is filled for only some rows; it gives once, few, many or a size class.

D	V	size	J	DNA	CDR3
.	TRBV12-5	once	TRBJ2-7	TGTGCTAGTGGTGGCGAGCGTGGAGCCCTTACGTTCGAGCAGTACTTC	CASGGERGALTFEQYF
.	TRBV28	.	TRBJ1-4	TGTGCCAGCAGTTCCGCCTTGGTCGGGACAACTAATGAAAAACTGTTTTTT	CASSSALVGTTNEKLFF
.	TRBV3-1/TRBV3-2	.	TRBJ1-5	TGTGCCAGCAGCCAGGGACTCATATATAGCAATCAGCCCCAGCATTTT	CASSQGLIYSNQPQHF
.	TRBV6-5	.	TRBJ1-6	TGTGCCAGCAGTTCTGATTCGGTGGATTCACCCCTCCACTTT	CASSSDSVDSPLHF
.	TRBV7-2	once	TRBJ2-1	TGTGCCAGCAGCTTAGACAGGTACAATGAGCAGTTCTTC	CASSLDRYNEQFF
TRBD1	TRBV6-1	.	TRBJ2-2	TGTGCCAGCAGTGAAAGTCAGGGGGTGGTCGGGGAGCTGTTTTTT	CASSESQGVVGELFF
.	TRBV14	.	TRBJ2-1	TGTGCCAGCAGCCAAGTCCGAATGCCAGGGGTAAGCGATGAGCAGTTCTTC	CASSQVRMPGVSDEQFF
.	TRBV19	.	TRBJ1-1	TGTGCCAGCCGGACAGTTTGGGGCACTGAAGCTTTCTTT	CASRTVWGTEAFF
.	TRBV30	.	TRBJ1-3	TGTGCCTGGAGTCAGGGGATGACGGGCTCTGGAAACACCATATATTTT	CAWSQGMTGSGNTIYF
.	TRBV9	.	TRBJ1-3	TGTGCCAGCAGCCCATCCCAAAGCAGGGGTGGAAACACCATATATTTT	CASSPSQSRGGNTIYF
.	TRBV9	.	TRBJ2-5	TGTGCCAGCAGCGTAGCCGGGACTCCGACACAAGAGACCCAGTACTTC	CASSVAGTPTQETQYF
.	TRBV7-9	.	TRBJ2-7	TGTGCCAGTATGACAGAGATCGCCTACGAGCAGTACTTC	CASMTEIAYEQYF
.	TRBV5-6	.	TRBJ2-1	TGTGCCAGCAGCCTCAATCCCACGGACGGGGTAGAGCAGTTCTTC	CASSLNPTDGVEQFF
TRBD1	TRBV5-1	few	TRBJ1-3	TGCGCCAGCAGCGCGACAGGGATTTCCAACACCATATATTTT	CASSATGISNTIYF
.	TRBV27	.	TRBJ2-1	TGTGCCAGCAGTTTATTTAGGGAAGGGGAGCAGTTCTTC	CASSLFREGEQFF
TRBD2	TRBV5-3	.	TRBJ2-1	TGTGCCAGAAGCACCCTAACAACACAAAGCGGGGGGGCCATTTATGAGCAGTTCTTC	CARSTLTTQSGGAIYEQFF
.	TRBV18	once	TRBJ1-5	TGTGCCAGCTCACCGGACTCGTATCAGCCCCAGCATTTT	CASSPDSYQPQHF
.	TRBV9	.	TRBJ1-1	TGTGCCAGGAGGGGGAGGGCCAGGGGAGAGATACTGAACACTGAAGCTTTCTTT	CARRGRARGEILNTEAFF
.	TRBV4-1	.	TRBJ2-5	TGCGCCAGCAGCCAAGACCTTTCCAGGGGTCAGGAGACCCAGTACTTC	CASSQDLSRGQETQYF
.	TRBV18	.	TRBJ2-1	TGTGCCAGCTCACCCCCAAGCGACAATGAGCAGTTCTTC	CASSPPSDNEQFF
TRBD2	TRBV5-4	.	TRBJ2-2	TGTGCCAGCAGCCTGACCCCTAGCGGGGATGTCGGGGAGCTGTTTTTT	CASSLTPSGDVGELFF
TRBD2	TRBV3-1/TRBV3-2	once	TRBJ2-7	TGTGCCAGCAGCCAAGGGAGCGGGGGGTATACCTACGAGCAGTACTTC	CASSQGSGGYTYEQYF
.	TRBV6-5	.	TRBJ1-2	TGTGCCAGCAGGGGGCGGGGACACTATGGCTACACCTTC	CASRGRGHYGYTF
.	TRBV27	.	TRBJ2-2	TGTGCCAGCAGTTTATCCGTTGTCGCCACCGGGGAGCTGTTTTTT	CASSLSVVATGELFF
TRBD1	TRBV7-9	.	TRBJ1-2	TGTGCCAGCAGCCCACCGGGACAGGGGGTCGTAGGCTACACCTTC	CASSPPGQGVVGYTF
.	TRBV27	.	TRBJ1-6	TGTGCCAGCAGCATGACAGGAGGGAGTGGGGGGTCACCCCTCCACTTT	CASSMTGGSGGSPLHF
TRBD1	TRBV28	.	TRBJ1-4	TGTGCCAGCAGTTTAGTCGGGACAGGGGACCTCGGTGAAAAACTGTTTTTT	CASSLVGTGDLGEKLFF
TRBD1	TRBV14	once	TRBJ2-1	TGTGCCAGCAGTCCATACAGGGGGAATGAGCAGTTCTTC	CASSPYRGNEQFF
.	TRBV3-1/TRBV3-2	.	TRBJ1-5	TGTGCCAGCAGCCCGAAGCTGAACAATCAGCCCCAGCATTTT	CASSPKLNNQPQHF
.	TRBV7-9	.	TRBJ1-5	TGTGCCAGCAGCTTAGGTTCCGGACATAGCAATCAGCCCCAGCATTTT	CASSLGSGHSNQPQHF
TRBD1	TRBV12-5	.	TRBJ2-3	TGTGCTAGCCGACAGGGGCGCACAGATACGCAGTATTTT	CASRQGRTDTQYF
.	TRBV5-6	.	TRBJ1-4	TGTGCCAGCAGCCTCCGCAGTAGGGAAAAACTGTTTTTT	CASSLRSREKLFF
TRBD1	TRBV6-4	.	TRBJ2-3	TGTGCCAGCAGAAACCGGGACAGGGCCACAGATACGCAGTATTTT	CASRNRDRATDTQYF
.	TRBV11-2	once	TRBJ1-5	TGTGCCAGCAGCTTAGGGGTAGGAAATCAGCCCCAGCATTTT	CASSLGVGNQPQHF
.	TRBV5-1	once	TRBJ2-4	TGCGCCAGCAGCCCACAAGGGCCCCGCGTAGACATTCAGTACTTC	CASSPQGPRVDIQYF
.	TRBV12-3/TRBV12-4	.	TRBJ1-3	TGTGCCAGCAGTTACGTGGACACCATATATTTT	CASSYVDTIYF
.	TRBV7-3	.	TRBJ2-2	TGTGCCAGCAGCTTAAGTTCTTCCCGGGAGCTGTTTTTT	CASSLSSSRELFF
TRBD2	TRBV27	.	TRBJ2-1	TGTGCCAGCAGTAGGACTAGCGGAGGATACAATGAGCAGTTCTTC	CASSRTSGGYNEQFF
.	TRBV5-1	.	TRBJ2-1	TGCGCCAGCAGCTTGGCGGAGACTTACAATGAGCAGTTCTTC	CASSLAETYNEQFF
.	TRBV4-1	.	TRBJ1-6	TGCGCCAGCAGCCAAGCTGGGGATTCACCCCTCCACTTT	CASSQAGDSPLHF
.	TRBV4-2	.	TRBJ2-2	TGTGCCAGCAGGCCTCCCGGCCAGGGGGGGACCGGGGAGCTGTTTTTT	CASRPPGQGGTGELFF
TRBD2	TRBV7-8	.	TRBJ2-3	TGTGCCAGCAGCTTAGGCGCTAGCGGGGGTCTCACAGATACGCAGTATTTT	CASSLGASGGLTDTQYF
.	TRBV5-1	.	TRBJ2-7	TGCGCCAGCAGCCTGGATTCCTCGTACCTGTCCTACGAGCAGTACTTC	CASSLDSSYLSYEQYF
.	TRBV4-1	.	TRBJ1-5	TGCGCCAGCAGCCAAGATGGGCGCGGTGGTCAGCCCCAGCATTTT	CASSQDGRGGQPQHF
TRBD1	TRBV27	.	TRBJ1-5	TGTGCCAGCAGTTCCTCCTTGACAGGGAAGAGGAGCAATCAGCCCCAGCATTTT	CASSSSLTGKRSNQPQHF
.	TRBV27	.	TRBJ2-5	TGTGCCAGCGGGGGGGAGACCCAGTACTTC	CASGGETQYF
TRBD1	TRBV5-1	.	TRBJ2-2	TGCGCCAGCGAAGCTGGGACAGGGGCCACCGGGGAGCTGTTTTTT	CASEAGTGATGELFF
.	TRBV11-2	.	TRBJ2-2	TGTGCCAGCAGCTTAGTCGGCGGCACCGGGGAGCTGTTTTTT	CASSLVGGTGELFF
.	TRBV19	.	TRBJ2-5	TGTGCCAGTAGTATCGGGGAAGAGACCCAGTACTTC	CASSIGEETQYF
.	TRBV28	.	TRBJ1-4	TGTGCCAGCAGAGGGAGCCGCCTCCAGGAAAAACTGTTTTTT	CASRGSRLQEKLFF
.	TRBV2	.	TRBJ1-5	TGTGCCAGCAGTGATGGTAGAGTGGGGGCTGGACCCCAGCATTTT	CASSDGRVGAGPQHF
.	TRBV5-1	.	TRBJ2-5	TGCGCCAGCAGCTTGGCTCACTACCAAGAGACCCAGTACTTC	CASSLAHYQETQYF
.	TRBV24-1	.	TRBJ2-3	TGTGCCACCAGCTCGGACGGTGTCACAGATACGCAGTATTTT	CATSSDGVTDTQYF
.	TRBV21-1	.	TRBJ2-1	TGTGCCAGCAGCACTAGCGGGGGGGCCGGGTTCGAGAATGAGCAGTTCTTC	CASSTSGGAGFENEQFF
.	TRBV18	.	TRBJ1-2	TGTGCCAGCTCAGCTGAACCGTTGTCGGTTGGCTATGGCTACACCTTC	CASSAEPLSVGYGYTF